This T cell receptor beta chain was captured in a study of T cell responses to AZD1222 COVID-19 vaccine. Study conclusions and caveats: Donors, mostly white British, included more females; clonal diversity was possibly underestimated. At baseline, just five to seven AZD1222 recipients tested seropositive. Of spike-specific TCRs, nearly half reportedly target regions left unmutated in variants.

The assay was immunoSEQ multiplex PCR, and TCRdb's table has in-frame clones only and misses some. The sample lists roughly 130,000 clones; around 90% were seen once. Remarks on this clone: Its antigen is undetermined.

This specimen was peripheral blood, taken on day 0 of AZD1222 vaccination. This TCR derives from an adult in good health.

The CDR3 is CASSFKGTGAEKLFF. The CDR3 DNA reads as TGTGCCAGCAGCTTTAAAGGGACAGGGGCCGAAAAACTGTTTTTT. This chain uses TRBV13 with TRBJ1-4, with 10 bases matching TRBD1. The CDR3 sequence is 15 residues long. V trimming: 3 bases; J trimming: 8 bases; junction bases outside the gene matches: 6. The germline CDR1 and CDR2 sequences are PRHDT and FYEKMQ (reference sequence).